Listed here are 30 T cell receptor beta chains from one sample, sequenced in a study of blood T cells in healthy people across ages. Primed by a sample-barcoded 5' primer and a J-beta primer mix, a second PCR proceeded for 7 to 11 cycles. Each CDR3 protein is one row after TCRdb ran MiXCR on the 5' RACE reads. The sample holds about 780,000 distinct CDR3 sequences, about half seen once. Material for sequencing was blood. These TCRs come from an elderly man in good health.

This clonotype was detected a few times. The rearrangement uses TRBV7-3 and TRBJ2-1; D uncertain. Germline lookup yields CDR1 SGHTA and CDR2 FQGTGA. This CDR3 comprises 13 residues. Trimming took 5 bases from V and 12 from J, leaving 17 bases between them. CDR3 bases: TGTGCCAGCAGCCCAACAAGACAATCGCCGCAGTTCTTC. Translated: CASSPTRQSPQFF.

Details on this clonotype: A read error may be the cause here, since a much bigger clone is one base away. The chain uses TRBV2 and TRBJ1-2; D possibly corresponds to TRBD1 (6 bases). The CDR3 has 14 amino acids. CDR1 SNHLY and CDR2 FYNNEI come from the germline V gene. The V end was cut by 6 bases, the J end by 4 bases, with 15 bases between. The CDR3 spells CASRKDRAGYGYTF. CDR3 bases: TGTGCCAGCAGGAAGGACAGAGCCGGCTATGGCTACACCTTC.

This chain links TRBV13 with TRBJ2-5; 7 bases line up with TRBD2. The DNA end favors TRBJ2-7, so the J call may be wrong. From germline, CDR1 is PRHDT and CDR2 FYEKMQ (reference sequence). There are 16 residues in the CDR3. DNA of the CDR3: TGTGCCAGCAGCCGACCGAGCGGGATAAAAGGTTACGAGCAGTACTTC. Protein product: CASSRPSGIKGYEQYF.

This chain connects TRBV11-3 to TRBJ1-4, with a weak D call TRBD1 (6 bases). The CDR3 covers 14 residues. In germline, CDR1 is SGHNT, CDR2 YENEEA. V shed 1 base and J shed 7 bases, with 10 bases lying between them. CDR3 amino acids: CASSLVGAGEKLFF. The CDR3, as DNA: TGTGCCAGCAGCTTAGTGGGGGCTGGTGAAAAACTGTTTTTT.

This clonotype has just a few counts. The chain combines TRBV4-1 with TRBJ1-1; no firm D call. Germline lookup yields CDR1 MGHRA and CDR2 YSYEKL. The CDR3 is 14 amino acids. The V gene lost 5 bases and the J gene lost 1 base, with 11 bases spanning the gap. CDR3 sequence (DNA): TGCGCCAGCAGCAAGCCGCTCGGGAACACTGAAGCTTTCTTT. Translating it yields CASSKPLGNTEAFF.

Only a few counts were recorded for this clonotype. The V and J genes are TRBV7-6 and TRBJ1-2; no reliable D call. Germline V gene sequence: CDR1 SGHVS, CDR2 FNYEAQ. The V gene lost 1 base and the J gene lost 2 bases, with 8 bases spanning the gap. The CDR3 runs to 14 residues. The CDR3 loop reads CASSLGAGNYGYTF. CDR3 bases: TGTGCCAGCAGCTTAGGGGCGGGAAACTATGGCTACACCTTC.

The rearrangement uses TRBV7-9 and TRBJ1-1, with D hard to call. V was shortened by 1 base and J by 14 bases, with 14 bases between the two germline ends. Germline assignment: CDR1 SEHNR and CDR2 FQNEAQ (reference sequence). The CDR3 extends over 12 amino acids. The CDR3 is CASSLEDPTRFF. CDR3 bases: TGTGCCAGCAGCTTAGAGGACCCCACGCGCTTCTTT.

With respect to this clonotype: Sequence at one end of the junction differs from germline and may be a read error. The chain links TRBV29-1 to TRBJ2-1, with 9 bases matching TRBD1. The J call may not be correct, given that the DNA end is closer to TRBJ2-7. CDR1 and CDR2 (germline): SQVTM, ANQGSEA. This CDR3 is built from 15 residues. In DNA, the CDR3 is TGTAGCGTTGAAGATCCGGGACAGGGTTACAATGAGCAGTACTTC. This codes for CSVEDPGQGYNEQYF.

The chain has TRBV7-3 and TRBJ1-1; D ambiguous. Germline V gene lookup returns CDR1 SGHTA and CDR2 FQGTGA. V was cut by 7 bases and J by 0 bases, with 9 bases left in between. The CDR3 covers 13 residues. Here the CDR3 reads CASTLGMNTEAFF. Written as DNA, the CDR3 is TGTGCCAGCACCCTGGGGATGAACACTGAAGCTTTCTTT.

The chain couples TRBV25-1 to TRBJ2-5, with a weak D call TRBD2 (5 bases). The V and J ends lost 6 bases and 2 bases respectively, with 25 bases between them. The germline V gene encodes CDR1 MGHDK and CDR2 SYGVNS. CDR3 length: 18 amino acids. The CDR3 bases are TGTGCCAGCAGCCCGAGGGCTAGGCAGGAGCTTATTCAAGAGACCCAGTACTTC. Translated: CASSPRARQELIQETQYF.

In this sample, this clonotype turned up a few times. This may be a read error: a much more frequent sequence differs by one nucleotide. The genes are TRBV28 and TRBJ2-3; 9 bases map to TRBD2. The trim removed 5 bases at V and 0 bases at J, leaving 6 bases unmatched. The germline V gene encodes CDR1 MDHEN and CDR2 SYDVKM. The CDR3 contains 16 residues. In DNA, the CDR3 is TGTGCCAGCAGTCCAGCGGGGGGCGGAAGCACAGATACGCAGTATTTT. Its translation is CASSPAGGGSTDTQYF. The full variable domain, with the rest looked up from reference TRBV28 and TRBJ2-3, is DVKVTQSSRYLVKRTGEKVFLECVQDMDHENMFWYRQDPGLGLRLIYFSYDVKMKEKGDIPEGYSVSREKKERFSLILESASTNQTSMYLCASSPAGGGSTDTQYFGPGTRLTVL.

This clonotype was seen only a few times. The rearrangement uses TRBV12-3 or TRBV12-4 and TRBJ2-3; D is unclear. The CDR3 has 11 amino acids. V lost 6 bases to trimming and J lost 7 bases, with 8 bases between them. The CDR3 spells CASRKANTQYF. Written as DNA, the CDR3 is TGTGCCAGCAGGAAGGCCAATACGCAGTATTTT.

There are a few counts of this clonotype. This sequence joins TRBV29-1 and TRBJ1-1, with D unclear. Germline-derived CDR1 and CDR2 are SQVTM and ANQGSEA. This CDR3 has 11 residues. V lost 0 bases to trimming and J lost 8 bases, with 7 bases between them. CDR3 in amino acids: CSVEDPGEAFF. CDR3 in DNA: TGCAGCGTTGAAGATCCGGGGGAAGCTTTCTTT.

V is TRBV7-2 and J is TRBJ2-2, with TRBD2 matching over 11 bases. Germline assignment: CDR1 SGHTA and CDR2 FQGNSA. The CDR3 has 16 amino acids. The V segment lost 5 bases and the J segment 6 bases; nucleotides outside the gene matches: 8. Here the CDR3 reads CASSNRLAGGAGELFF. The CDR3, as DNA: TGTGCCAGCAGCAACCGTCTAGCGGGAGGAGCCGGGGAGCTGTTTTTT.

The chain links TRBV10-2 to TRBJ2-1; the match to TRBD2 covers 13 bases. Germline CDR1 and CDR2: WSHSY and SAAADI. The CDR3 totals 17 residues. Unmatched junction bases numbered 9, after V lost 6 bases and J lost 4 bases. CDR3 in DNA: TGCGCCAGCAGGGGAGGACTAGCGGGAGTTCGATACAATGAGCAGTTCTTC. This codes for CASRGGLAGVRYNEQFF.

This clonotype came up a few times. The V gene is TRBV29-1, the J gene TRBJ1-2; 7 bases align to TRBD1. The CDR3 sequence is 14 residues long. CDR1 is SQVTM and CDR2 is ANQGSEA in the germline V gene. V lost 2 bases to trimming and J lost 7 bases; unmatched junction nucleotides: 10. CDR3 coding DNA: TGCAGCGTTGAAAAAGGAGGGGGCAGTGGTGGCTACACCTTC. It encodes CSVEKGGGSGGYTF.

J is TRBJ2-5 and V is TRBV29-1; 9 bases line up with TRBD1. The J call is doubtful: the DNA matches TRBJ2-7 better. CDR1 is SQVTM, CDR2 ANQGSEA, per germline. This CDR3 is 14 amino acids long. CDR3 nucleotides: TGCAGCGCCCAAAGCGGGACAGGGTTCGCCGAGCAGTACTTC. Its translation is CSAQSGTGFAEQYF.

This clonotype was detected ten times or more. This chain connects TRBV5-5 to TRBJ1-1; TRBD1 matches 7 bases. CDR3 length: 14 residues. CDR1 is SGHKS, CDR2 YYEKEE, per germline (reference sequence). J lost 3 bases, V lost 1 base, and 3 bases had no gene match. The CDR3 reads CASSLKGADTEAFF. The CDR3 coding sequence is TGTGCCAGCAGCTTGAAGGGGGCGGACACTGAAGCTTTCTTT. Based on the CDR3 plus reference TRBV5-5 and TRBJ1-1, the full variable domain is DAGVTQSPTHLIKTRGQQVTLRCSPISGHKSVSWYQQVLGQGPQFIFQYYEKEERGRGNFPDRFSARQFPNYSSELNVNALLLGDSALYLCASSLKGADTEAFFGQGTRLTVV.

This rearrangement joins TRBV20-1 to TRBJ2-1; the match to TRBD2 covers 14 bases. In germline, CDR1 is DFQATT, CDR2 SNEGSKA (reference sequence). J lost 7 bases, V lost 3 bases, and 17 bases had no gene match. This CDR3 comprises 19 residues. The CDR3 sequence: CSASGSWTSGRRASNEQFF. As DNA, the CDR3 is TGCAGTGCTAGCGGGTCCTGGACTAGCGGGAGGAGGGCCAGTAATGAGCAGTTCTTC.

This clonotype turned up a few times. Given a much more abundant clone one base away, this may be a read error. The chain combines TRBV10-3 with TRBJ2-1; a weak D match, TRBD1 (6 bases). Per germline, CDR1 ENHRY and CDR2 SYGVKD. The germline V and J ends were trimmed by 3 bases and 13 bases, with 25 bases remaining between them. This CDR3 has 16 amino acids. CDR3 in DNA: TGTGCCATCAGTGAAGCGATAGGACAGAAGGAAGAGACCCAGTTCTTC. Translating gives CAISEAIGQKEETQFF.

Regarding this clonotype: A much larger clone lies a single base off, so this may be a read error. This rearrangement joins TRBV29-1 to TRBJ2-5, with 8 bases aligning to TRBD2. This CDR3 is 13 amino acids long. CDR1 is SQVTM and CDR2 is ANQGSEA in the germline V gene. The trim removed 7 bases at V and 6 bases at J, leaving 10 bases unmatched. The CDR3 protein is CSAGGAWRKTQYF. Written as DNA, the CDR3 is TGCAGCGCCGGGGGGGCTTGGAGGAAGACCCAGTACTTC.

This clonotype was detected ten times or more. The chain uses TRBV7-9 and TRBJ2-5; possible D gene TRBD1, 5 bases. Trimming cost V 5 bases and J 3 bases, with 13 bases left between them. Per germline, CDR1 SEHNR and CDR2 FQNEAQ (reference sequence). There are 14 residues in the CDR3. CDR3: CASSRATGKETQYF. CDR3 in DNA: TGTGCCAGCAGCCGGGCCACAGGAAAAGAGACCCAGTACTTC.

The chain has TRBV20-1 and TRBJ1-2; a weak D match, TRBD1 (5 bases). Trimming left V 5 bases short and J 6 bases short, with 19 bases between. This CDR3 contains 14 residues. Germline-derived CDR1 and CDR2 are DFQATT and SNEGSKA (reference sequence). The CDR3 nucleotides are TGCAGTGCTTGGTCCTTGGCAGGGATGGATGGCTACACCTTC. This sequence encodes CSAWSLAGMDGYTF.

This clonotype was counted a few times. The J gene is TRBJ2-3, the V gene TRBV9; unclear D gene. Trimming pared 0 bases from V and 0 bases from J, leaving 8 bases between. CDR3 length equals 15 residues. Germline CDR1 and CDR2: SGDLS and YYNGEE. CDR3: CASSVVSASTDTQYF. The CDR3 region has the DNA TGTGCCAGCAGCGTAGTCTCCGCTAGCACAGATACGCAGTATTTT.

In its sample, this clonotype was seen many times. The genes are TRBV12-3 or TRBV12-4 and TRBJ2-1; tentatively, D is TRBD2 (6 bases). V lost 5 bases to trimming and J lost 4 bases, with 12 bases between them. This CDR3 has 14 residues. The CDR3 DNA reads TGTGCCAGCAGTAACGGGAGACAGTACAATGAGCAGTTCTTC. It is translated as CASSNGRQYNEQFF.

This clonotype was found many times. The chain has TRBV20-1 and TRBJ2-1; D is perhaps TRBD1 (6 bases). The V end lost 6 bases, the J end lost 1 base, and 19 bases lay between the germline ends. Per germline, CDR1 DFQATT and CDR2 SNEGSKA (reference sequence). This CDR3 is built from 16 residues. In DNA, the CDR3 is TGCAGTGCGACCTCGTCTATAGGGACATCCTACAATGAGCAGTTCTTC. This encodes CSATSSIGTSYNEQFF.

This clonotype was observed a handful of times. The genes are TRBV5-1 and TRBJ2-2; D possibly corresponds to TRBD1 (6 bases). CDR1 and CDR2 from the germline V gene are SGHRS and YFSETQ. The CDR3 is made up of 12 amino acids. Trimming removed 7 bases from V and 5 bases from J, with 9 bases in between. Here the CDR3 reads CASRQETGELFF. The DNA for the CDR3 is TGCGCCAGCCGACAGGAGACCGGGGAGCTGTTTTTT.

This chain links TRBV7-2 with TRBJ2-3, with 14 nucleotides matching TRBD2. The V and J ends lost 4 bases and 6 bases, in that order; junction bases with no gene match: 6. The CDR3 runs 16 residues. Germline-derived CDR1 and CDR2 are SGHTA and FQGNSA. The CDR3 spells CASSYGLAGGRDTQYF. CDR3 nucleotides: TGTGCCAGCAGCTACGGACTAGCGGGAGGCCGCGATACGCAGTATTTT.

The rearrangement uses TRBV7-2 and TRBJ2-6; D unclear. With 5 bases removed from V and 1 base from J, the gap between germline ends came to 9 bases. Germline V CDR1 and CDR2: SGHTA, FQGNSA. The CDR3 length is 15 residues. The CDR3, as DNA: TGTGCCAGCAGCCGGGCCGTTTCTGGGGCCAACGTCCTGACTTTC. Protein sequence: CASSRAVSGANVLTF.

This chain links TRBV10-3 with TRBJ2-5; TRBD1 matches at 9 bases. The CDR3 sequence is 15 residues long. CDR1 and CDR2 from the germline V gene are ENHRY and SYGVKD. Trimming took 4 bases from V and 11 from J; bases not matched to a gene: 14. This CDR3 is CAISGDREAYNEQYF. CDR3 nucleotides: TGTGCCATCAGTGGGGACAGGGAGGCCTACAATGAGCAGTACTTC.